What follows are 9 T cell receptor beta chains derived from one specimen sequenced in a study of blood T cell repertoires in COVID-19 (dated by TCRdb to 2020 to 2022). Libraries were made using the immunoSEQ multiplex PCR assay. The source is immuneACCESS, and TCRdb retained only in-frame sequences with V and J called. Part of the clones is not carried over; for the studies checked, unresolved V genes explain less than half of this, and the remainder is unexplained. The sample includes over 100,000 clones, with under 85% observed a single time. The ten largest clones capture roughly an eighth of the sample. The sample was peripheral blood. All receptors derive from a woman aged 55 to 70 with acute or convalescent COVID-19.

This sequence joins TRBV2 and TRBJ1-4; D is ambiguous. CDR1 and CDR2 (germline): SNHLY, FYNNEI. Deletions cut 6 bases from V and 5 bases from J, with 16 bases between. CDR3 size: 15 residues. The CDR3 nucleotides are TGTGCCAGCAGGGCAAAGACAAACTCCAATGAAAAACTGTTTTTT. This translates into CASRAKTNSNEKLFF.

CDR3 region: CSGAGSQIEQFF. The CDR3 bases are TGCAGCGGGGCGGGATCGCAGATTGAGCAGTTCTTC. The V and J genes are TRBV29-1 and TRBJ2-1, with D tentatively TRBD2 (6 bases). With 7 bases removed from V and 9 bases from J, the gap between germline ends came to 16 bases. Germline-derived CDR1 and CDR2 are SQVTM and ANQGSEA. The CDR3 spans 12 residues.

This clone came up a few times. V is TRBV6-2 or TRBV6-3 and J is TRBJ2-3; unclear D gene. Per germline, CDR1 MNHEY and CDR2 SVGEGT. V gave up 6 bases and J gave up 0 bases, with 7 bases separating them. CDR3 size: 13 residues. Here the CDR3 reads CASSPPSTDTQYF. The CDR3 bases are TGTGCCAGCAGCCCCCCTAGCACAGATACGCAGTATTTT.

The V gene is TRBV5-1, the J gene TRBJ2-5, with TRBD1 matching 10 bases. The germline gives CDR1 SGHRS, CDR2 YFSETQ. The J segment lost 3 bases and the V segment lost 0 bases, leaving 5 bases of the junction unmatched. The CDR3 consists of 16 residues. In nucleotides, the CDR3 is TGCGCCAGCAGCTTGGTTTCGGACAGGGGGAAAGAGACCCAGTACTTC. Encoded protein: CASSLVSDRGKETQYF. The full variable domain, in which reference TRBV5-1 and TRBJ2-5 provide the parts outside the CDR3, is KAGVTQTPRYLIKTRGQQVTLSCSPISGHRSVSWYQQTPGQGLQFLFEYFSETQRNKGNFPGRFSGRQFSNSRSEMNVSTLELGDSALYLCASSLVSDRGKETQYFGPGTRLLVL.

This chain joins TRBV3-1 (or the pseudogene TRBV3-2) and TRBJ1-2; TRBD1 aligns across 7 bases. The CDR3 contains 15 residues. Losses at the gene ends were 0 bases for V and 2 bases for J; bases not matched to a gene: 3. Germline V gene lookup returns CDR1 LGHDT and CDR2 YNNKEL (reference sequence). In DNA form, the CDR3 reads TGTGCCAGCAGCCAAGATCGGGACAGCAACTATGGCTACACCTTC. Translation: CASSQDRDSNYGYTF.

V is TRBV29-1 and J is TRBJ1-2; maybe TRBD1 (5 bases). The CDR3 runs 12 residues. Germline CDR1 and CDR2: SQVTM and ANQGSEA. V was clipped by 3 bases and J by 6 bases, with 11 bases between them. CDR3 region: CSVDRVGNGYTF. In DNA form, the CDR3 reads TGCAGCGTTGACAGGGTGGGGAATGGCTACACCTTC.

This sequence joins TRBV7-6 and TRBJ1-4; D gene ambiguous. Germline CDR1 SGHVS, CDR2 FNYEAQ. This CDR3 has 19 amino acids. Trimming stripped 5 bases from V and 0 bases from J, with 22 bases between. The CDR3 DNA is TGTGCCAGCAGCGACCGAGGACTCAGCGAGTTTGCAACTAATGAAAAACTGTTTTTT. Protein product: CASSDRGLSEFATNEKLFF.

This clone occurred a few times. The chain employs TRBV11-2 and TRBJ1-1; D remains unclear. Germline-derived CDR1 and CDR2 are SGHAT and FQNNGV. Between the trimmed V and J ends, which lost 3 bases and 3 bases, there was a span of 8 bases. This CDR3 comprises 13 residues. The CDR3 bases are TGTGCCAGCAGCTTCCGGGTAGACACTGAAGCTTTCTTT. It codes for CASSFRVDTEAFF.

This chain joins TRBV19 and TRBJ2-4; no clear D gene. Trimming removed 0 bases at V and 9 bases at J, with 12 bases between. The CDR3 spans 14 residues. Germline CDR1 LNHDA, CDR2 SQIVND (reference sequence). CDR3 bases: TGTGCCAGTAGTATAGACTCTCTCATAGCCATTCAGTACTTC. This sequence encodes CASSIDSLIAIQYF.